This entry lists 15 T cell receptor beta chains sequenced from one sample in a study of blood T cell repertoires in COVID-19 (dated by TCRdb to 2019 to 2021). Library method: the immunoSEQ multiplex PCR assay. TCRdb obtained this table from immuneACCESS and retained in-frame rearrangements with V and J assigned. These tables miss some clones; where compared with another copy, unresolved V genes account for less than half of the shortfall, and the remainder is unexplained. The sample has about 500,000 clones on record, about 89% of them singletons. Less than 9% of the sample goes to the ten largest clones. Input material: peripheral blood. These receptors were collected from a woman aged 45 to 65 with COVID-19, enrolled during active disease.

The chain has TRBV25-1 and TRBJ1-1; possible D gene TRBD1, 6 bases. V dropped 7 bases and J dropped 9 bases, with 15 bases sitting between them. CDR1 and CDR2 from the germline V gene are MGHDK and SYGVNS. The CDR3 is 12 residues long. The chain's CDR3 is CASNVRQGKAFF. DNA of the CDR3: TGTGCCAGCAATGTAAGGCAGGGGAAAGCTTTCTTT.

The chain employs TRBV30 and TRBJ1-4, with 8 positions matching TRBD1. The CDR3 sequence is 14 residues long. Germline-derived CDR1 and CDR2 are GTSNPN and SVGIG (reference sequence). Trimming took 5 bases from V and 5 from J; bases not matched to a gene: 7. CDR3 in DNA: TGTGCCTGGGGGGCAGGGGGCGAGAATGAAAAACTGTTTTTT. It is translated as CAWGAGGENEKLFF.

The chain couples TRBV6-5 to TRBJ2-5; 8 positions agree with TRBD2. Germline V gives CDR1 MNHEY, CDR2 SVGAGI. This CDR3 comprises 14 residues. V was pared by 4 bases and J by 2 bases, with 3 bases of the junction left unmatched. The DNA for the CDR3 is TGTGCCAGCAGTTCGGGAGGGTGGCAAGAGACCCAGTACTTC. This encodes CASSSGGWQETQYF.

V usage is TRBV10-3 and J usage is TRBJ2-2, with TRBD1 matching over 7 bases. This CDR3 spans 18 amino acids. V dropped 0 bases and J dropped 9; count of bases not matched to a gene: 16. The germline gives CDR1 ENHRY, CDR2 SYGVKD. CDR3 sequence: CAISESSLGGGTARELFF. DNA of the CDR3: TGTGCCATCAGTGAGTCCTCTCTAGGGGGCGGAACAGCCCGGGAGCTGTTTTTT.

J is TRBJ2-1 and V is TRBV20-1, with 10 bases fitting TRBD2. The CDR3 spans 15 residues. The J segment lost 8 bases and the V segment lost 3 bases, leaving 10 bases of the junction unmatched. CDR1 is DFQATT and CDR2 is SNEGSKA in the germline V gene (reference sequence). The CDR3, as DNA: TGCAGTGCTAGTTCTTCCAGCGGGGGGGCCGATGAGCAGTTCTTC. It specifies CSASSSSGGADEQFF.

As regards this clone: Other DNA sequences in this sample translate to the same CDR3. V is TRBV12-3 or TRBV12-4 and J is TRBJ2-7; no clear D gene. V dropped 3 bases and J dropped 6 bases, with 6 bases sitting between them. This CDR3 has 11 residues. CDR3 in amino acids: CASSFAGEQYF. The CDR3 DNA sequence: TGTGCCAGCAGTTTCGCCGGCGAGCAGTACTTC.

This sequence joins TRBV2 and TRBJ1-3; perhaps TRBD1 as D (5 bases). Germline CDR1 is SNHLY and CDR2 is FYNNEI. Trimming removed 6 bases from V and 4 bases from J, with 7 bases in between. The CDR3 sequence is 12 residues long. This CDR3 reads CASRTGGNTIYF. The CDR3 DNA is TGTGCCAGCAGAACAGGAGGAAACACCATATATTTT.

The chain employs TRBV29-1 and TRBJ1-1, with TRBD1 matching over 7 bases. The germline V gene encodes CDR1 SQVTM and CDR2 ANQGSEA. V shed 8 bases and J 3 bases; nucleotides not matched to a gene: 15. This CDR3 region has 15 residues. CDR3: CSSRDSYFGHTEAFF. The CDR3 DNA reads TGCAGCTCTCGGGACAGCTACTTCGGGCACACTGAAGCTTTCTTT.

This clone was detected only once. The chain has TRBV10-1 and TRBJ1-2; 7 nucleotides agree with TRBD1. Germline CDR1 WNHNN, CDR2 SYGVQD (reference sequence). Unmatched junction bases numbered 4, after V lost 8 bases and J lost 4 bases. The CDR3 is 12 amino acids. DNA for the CDR3: TGCGCCAGCGGGGACAGTGGCTATGGCTACACCTTC. Protein sequence: CASGDSGYGYTF.

The J gene is TRBJ1-1, the V gene TRBV11-2, with D unresolved. The CDR3 length is 13 residues. Germline V gives CDR1 SGHAT, CDR2 FQNNGV. Between the trimmed V and J ends, which lost 6 bases and 3 bases, there was a span of 11 bases. CDR3 amino acids: CASRLSTDTEAFF. The CDR3 coding sequence is TGTGCCAGCAGACTGTCAACGGACACTGAAGCTTTCTTT.

The CDR3 coding sequence is TGTGCCAGCAGCTTGGCGGGCTCCTACAATGAGCAGTTCTTC. Translated: CASSLAGSYNEQFF. J is TRBJ2-1 and V is TRBV11-2, with D possibly being TRBD2 (5 bases). With 3 bases removed from V and 0 bases from J, the gap between germline ends came to 6 bases. The germline CDR1 and CDR2 sequences are SGHAT and FQNNGV. This CDR3 is 14 amino acids long.

The chain carries TRBV7-3 and TRBJ2-3; the match to TRBD2 covers 7 bases. The ends lost 3 bases at V and 0 bases at J; junction bases unmatched: 6. The germline V gene encodes CDR1 SGHTA and CDR2 FQGTGA. The CDR3 runs to 16 residues. CDR3 DNA sequence: TGTGCCAGCAGCTTGTCTAGCGGTCGCAGCACAGATACGCAGTATTTT. This translates into CASSLSSGRSTDTQYF.

This rearrangement joins TRBV5-1 to TRBJ2-7; a possible D gene is TRBD2 (6 bases). With 7 bases removed from V and 0 bases from J, the gap between germline ends came to 11 bases. From germline, CDR1 is SGHRS and CDR2 YFSETQ. This CDR3 comprises 13 residues. The CDR3 sequence is CASGAGFSYEQYF. CDR3 nucleotide sequence: TGCGCCAGCGGGGCGGGGTTCTCCTACGAGCAGTACTTC.

This chain's CDR3 is CASSPTGADGNTIYF. The CDR3, as DNA: TGTGCCAGCAGCCCGACAGGGGCGGATGGAAACACCATATATTTT. This chain links TRBV11-2 with TRBJ1-3; TRBD1 aligns across 8 bases. Germline assignment: CDR1 SGHAT and CDR2 FQNNGV. CDR3 length: 15 residues. The trim removed 5 bases at V and 3 bases at J, leaving 6 bases unmatched.

The chain recombines TRBV30 with TRBJ1-2; 9 bases align to TRBD1. CDR3 size: 11 residues. The V gene end was trimmed by 6 bases and the J gene end by 7 bases; junction bases not matched to a gene: 3. Germline CDR1 and CDR2: GTSNPN and SVGIG (reference sequence). The CDR3 sequence: CACRDRAGYTF. As DNA, the CDR3 is TGTGCCTGCCGGGACAGGGCTGGCTACACCTTC. Combining the CDR3 with reference TRBV30 and TRBJ1-2 gives the whole variable domain SQTIHQWPATLVQPVGSPLSLECTVEGTSNPNLYWYRQAAGRGLQLLFYSVGIGQISSEVPQNLSASRPQDRQFILSSKKLLLSDSGFYLCACRDRAGYTFGSGTRLTVV.